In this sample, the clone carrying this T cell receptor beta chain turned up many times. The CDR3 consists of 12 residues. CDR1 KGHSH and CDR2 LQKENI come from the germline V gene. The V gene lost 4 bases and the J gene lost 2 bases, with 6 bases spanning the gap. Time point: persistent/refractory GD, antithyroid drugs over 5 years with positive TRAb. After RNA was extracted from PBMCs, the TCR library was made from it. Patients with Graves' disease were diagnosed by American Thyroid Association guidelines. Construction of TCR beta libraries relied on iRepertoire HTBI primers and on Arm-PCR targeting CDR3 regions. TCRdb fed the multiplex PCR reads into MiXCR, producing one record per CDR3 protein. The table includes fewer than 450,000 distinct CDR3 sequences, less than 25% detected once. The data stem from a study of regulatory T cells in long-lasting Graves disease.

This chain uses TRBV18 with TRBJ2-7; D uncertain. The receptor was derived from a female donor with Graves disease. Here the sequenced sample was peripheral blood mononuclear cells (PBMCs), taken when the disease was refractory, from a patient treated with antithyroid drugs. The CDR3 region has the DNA TGTGCCAGCTCACGTGGGACCTACGAGCAGTACTTC. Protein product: CASSRGTYEQYF.